These T cell receptor beta chains were read from a single sample in a study of blood T cell repertoires in COVID-19. Profiled with immunoSEQ multiplex PCR; TCRdb holds only in-frame clones, not every one. The repertoire holds fewer than 200,000 clones, with roughly 86% as singletons. The sequenced sample was peripheral blood. Receptor source: a middle-aged man who had recovered from COVID-19. Each CDR3 is given with its conserved first and last residue. Each record gives: D gene, J gene, V gene, CDR3 protein. A D gene is named only where the DNA matches it firmly.

>NA|TRBJ1-3|TRBV19
CASSPRTDGNTIYF
>NA|TRBJ1-4|TRBV2
CASSENWTNEKLFF
>TRBD1|TRBJ2-7|TRBV5-6
CASSYSGTGSYEQYF
>NA|TRBJ2-2|TRBV12-3/TRBV12-4
CASRKDYTGELFF
>TRBD2|TRBJ2-3|TRBV19
CASRLAGVPDTQYF
>NA|TRBJ2-3|TRBV5-6
CASGRADTQYF
>NA|TRBJ2-7|TRBV29-1
CSVEFRGMTYEQYF
>NA|TRBJ2-3|TRBV3-1/TRBV3-2
CASSQDRVLDTQYF
>TRBD1|TRBJ1-6|TRBV4-2
CASSPEQGNSPLHF
>NA|TRBJ1-1|TRBV21-1
CASTFGSCGCAFF
>NA|TRBJ2-5|TRBV7-6
CASSLEGGDGETQYF
>TRBD2|TRBJ2-1|TRBV6-6
CASSYRSGSNEQFF
>NA|TRBJ2-3|TRBV20-1
CSASFPDFKDTQYF